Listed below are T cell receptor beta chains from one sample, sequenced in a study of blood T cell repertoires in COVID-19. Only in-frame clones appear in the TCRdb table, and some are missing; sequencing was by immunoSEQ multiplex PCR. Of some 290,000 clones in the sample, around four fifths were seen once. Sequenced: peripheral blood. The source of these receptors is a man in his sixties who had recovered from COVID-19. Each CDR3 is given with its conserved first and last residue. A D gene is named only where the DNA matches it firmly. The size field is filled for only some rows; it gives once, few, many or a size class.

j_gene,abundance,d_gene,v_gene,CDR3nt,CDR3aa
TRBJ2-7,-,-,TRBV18,TGTGCCAGCTCACCTGACAGCTACGAGCAGTACTTC,CASSPDSYEQYF
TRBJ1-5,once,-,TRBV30,TGTGCCTGGAGTGGAGGGGACTTAAATCAGCCCCAGCATTTT,CAWSGGDLNQPQHF
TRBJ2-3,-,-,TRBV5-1,TGCGCCAGCAGCTTGTTCGGTTCTACCACAGATACGCAGTATTTT,CASSLFGSTTDTQYF
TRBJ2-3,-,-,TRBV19,TGTGCCAGTAAGGCGGGGCAGAGCACAGATACGCAGTATTTT,CASKAGQSTDTQYF
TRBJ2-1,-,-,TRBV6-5,TGTGCCAGCAGTTACAACAGCAACTACAATGAGCAGTTCTTC,CASSYNSNYNEQFF
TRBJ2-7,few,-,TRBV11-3,TGTGCCAGCAGTCGGGACCGGGACTCCCCCTACGAGCAGTACTTC,CASSRDRDSPYEQYF
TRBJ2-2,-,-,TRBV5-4,TGTGCCAGCAGCCAGGGACAAAGCGGTTATGGGGAGCTGTTTTTT,CASSQGQSGYGELFF
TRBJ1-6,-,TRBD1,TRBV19,TGTGCCAGTAGTCTCGCTGGCGGGACAGGGAATTCACCCCTCCACTTT,CASSLAGGTGNSPLHF
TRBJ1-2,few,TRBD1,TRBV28,TGTGCCAGCAGTTCGACAGGGTTCTATGGCTACACCTTC,CASSSTGFYGYTF
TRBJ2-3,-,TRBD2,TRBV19,TGTGCCAGTAGTATCTCAGCGGGAGGAGATACGCAGTATTTT,CASSISAGGDTQYF
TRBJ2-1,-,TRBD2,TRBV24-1,TGTGCCACCAGTGACCCCGGGACTAGCGGGAAGCAGTTCTTC,CATSDPGTSGKQFF
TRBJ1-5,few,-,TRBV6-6,TGTGCCAGCAGTTCAACACAGGGAGTGCGCAATCAGCCCCAGCATTTT,CASSSTQGVRNQPQHF
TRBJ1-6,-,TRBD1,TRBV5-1,TGCGCCAGCAGCTTGGATGCAGGGGGCAATTCACCCCTCCACTTT,CASSLDAGGNSPLHF
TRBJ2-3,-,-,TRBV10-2,TGCGCCAGCAGCCTTAGGCGGAGCACAGATACGCAGTATTTT,CASSLRRSTDTQYF
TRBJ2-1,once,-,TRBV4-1,TGCGCCAGCAGCCAGGATGAACTAGTGATCAATGAGCAGTTCTTC,CASSQDELVINEQFF
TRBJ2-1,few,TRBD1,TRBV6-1,TGTGCCAGCAGTGAAGTGTGGGACAGGGCCTACAATGAGCAGTTCTTC,CASSEVWDRAYNEQFF
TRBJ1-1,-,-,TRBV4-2,TGTGCCAGCAGCCAAGCTACAGAGTTCACTGAAGCTTTCTTT,CASSQATEFTEAFF
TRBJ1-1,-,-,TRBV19,TGTGCCAGTAGTCTCAGGGTTGGCACTGAAGCTTTCTTT,CASSLRVGTEAFF
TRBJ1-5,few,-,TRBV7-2,TGTGCCAGCAGCCAGGGGCTTAGCAATCAGCCCCAGCATTTT,CASSQGLSNQPQHF
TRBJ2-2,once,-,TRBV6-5,TGTGCCAGCAGCCGGACAGCCACCGGGGAGCTGTTTTTT,CASSRTATGELFF
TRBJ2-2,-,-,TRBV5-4,TGTGCCAGCAGCTTGGCCAGAAAGAACACCGGGGAGCTGTTTTTT,CASSLARKNTGELFF
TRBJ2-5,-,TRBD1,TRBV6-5,TGTGCCAGTAGAGGGACAGGACATTATCGGCACTTC,CASRGTGHYRHF